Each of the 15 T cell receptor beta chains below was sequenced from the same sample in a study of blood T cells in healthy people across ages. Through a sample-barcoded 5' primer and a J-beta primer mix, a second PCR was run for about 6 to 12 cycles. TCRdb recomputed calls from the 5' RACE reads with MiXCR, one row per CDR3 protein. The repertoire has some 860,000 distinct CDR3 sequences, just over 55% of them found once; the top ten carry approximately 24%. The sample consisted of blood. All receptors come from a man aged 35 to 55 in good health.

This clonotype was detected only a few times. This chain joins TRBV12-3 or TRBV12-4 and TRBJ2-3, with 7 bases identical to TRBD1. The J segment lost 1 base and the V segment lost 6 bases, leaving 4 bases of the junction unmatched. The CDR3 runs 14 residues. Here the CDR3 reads CASRPGGGTDTQYF. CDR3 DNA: TGTGCCAGCAGGCCAGGGGGTGGCACAGATACGCAGTATTTT.

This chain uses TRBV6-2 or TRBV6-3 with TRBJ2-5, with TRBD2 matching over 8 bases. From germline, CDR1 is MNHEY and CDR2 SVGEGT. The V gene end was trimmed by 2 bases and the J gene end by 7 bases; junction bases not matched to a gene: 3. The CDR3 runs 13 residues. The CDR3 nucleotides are TGTGCCAGCAGTTACCGGGAGGGCGGGACCCAGTACTTC. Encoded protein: CASSYREGGTQYF.

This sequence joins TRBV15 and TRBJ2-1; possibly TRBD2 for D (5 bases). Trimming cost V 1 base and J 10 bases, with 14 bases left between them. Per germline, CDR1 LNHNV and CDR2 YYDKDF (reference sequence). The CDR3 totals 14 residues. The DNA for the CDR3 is TGTGCCACCAGCAGAGTTGGGGAGAAAGACGAGCAGTTCTTC. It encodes CATSRVGEKDEQFF.

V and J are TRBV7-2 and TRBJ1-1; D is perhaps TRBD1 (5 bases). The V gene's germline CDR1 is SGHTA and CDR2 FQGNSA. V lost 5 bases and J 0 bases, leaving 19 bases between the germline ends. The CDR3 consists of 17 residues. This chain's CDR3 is CASSPNPFGTLNTEAFF. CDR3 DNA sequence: TGTGCCAGCAGCCCAAATCCATTCGGGACCTTGAACACTGAAGCTTTCTTT.

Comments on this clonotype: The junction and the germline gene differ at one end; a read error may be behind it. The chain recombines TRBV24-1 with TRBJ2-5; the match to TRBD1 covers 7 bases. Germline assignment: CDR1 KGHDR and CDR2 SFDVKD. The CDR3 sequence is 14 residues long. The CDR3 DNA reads TGTGCCACCAGTGACGGACAGGCTAAAGAGACCCTGTACTTC. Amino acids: CATSDGQAKETLYF.

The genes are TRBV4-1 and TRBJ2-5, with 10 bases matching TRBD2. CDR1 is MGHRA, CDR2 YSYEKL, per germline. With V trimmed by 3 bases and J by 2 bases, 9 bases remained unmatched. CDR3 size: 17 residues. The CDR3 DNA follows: TGCGCCAGCAGCCACCTGGGGAGCGGGGGGGATCAAGAGACCCAGTACTTC. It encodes CASSHLGSGGDQETQYF.

The CDR3 loop reads CASSQGFATRENGYTF. The CDR3 DNA follows: TGCGCCAGCAGCCAAGGGTTTGCGACGAGGGAAAATGGCTACACCTTC. V is TRBV4-1 and J is TRBJ1-2; D unresolved. The CDR3 has 16 residues. With 1 base removed from V and 6 bases from J, the gap between germline ends came to 18 bases. Germline values: CDR1 MGHRA, CDR2 YSYEKL.

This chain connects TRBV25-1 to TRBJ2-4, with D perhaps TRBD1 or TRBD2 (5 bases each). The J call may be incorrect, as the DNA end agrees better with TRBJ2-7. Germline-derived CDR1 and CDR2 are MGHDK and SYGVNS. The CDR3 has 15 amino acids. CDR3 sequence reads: CASTTSTGPSYEQYF. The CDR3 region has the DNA TGTGCCAGCACTACATCGACGGGGCCCTCCTACGAGCAGTACTTC.

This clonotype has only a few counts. The CDR3 region has the DNA TGTGCCAGCAGCGACGGAGGGGGGACCTCCGAGACCCAGTACTTC. Encoded protein: CASSDGGGTSETQYF. The rearrangement joins TRBV9 to TRBJ2-5; D may match TRBD1 or TRBD2 (6 bases each). Germline loops: CDR1 SGDLS, CDR2 YYNGEE. Trimming cost V 3 bases and J 5 bases, with 17 bases left between them. The CDR3 runs 15 residues. Together with reference TRBV9 and TRBJ2-5, the CDR3 gives the full variable domain: DSGVTQTPKHLITATGQRVTLRCSPRSGDLSVYWYQQSLDQGLQFLIQYYNGEERAKGNILERFSAQQFPDLHSELNLSSLELGDSALYFCASSDGGGTSETQYFGPGTRLLVL.

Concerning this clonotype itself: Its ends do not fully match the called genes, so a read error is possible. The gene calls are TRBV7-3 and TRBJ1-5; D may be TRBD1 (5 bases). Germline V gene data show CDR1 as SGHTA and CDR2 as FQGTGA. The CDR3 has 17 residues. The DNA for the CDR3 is TGTGCTAGCAGCTTAAATAGTGGGGGGTCCCCCGGTCAGCCCCAGCATTTT. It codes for CASSLNSGGSPGQPQHF.

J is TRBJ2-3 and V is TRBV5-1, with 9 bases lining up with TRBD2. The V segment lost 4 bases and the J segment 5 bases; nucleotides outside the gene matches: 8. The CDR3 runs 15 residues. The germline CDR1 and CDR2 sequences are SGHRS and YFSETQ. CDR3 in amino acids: CASSQTSGPGDTQYF. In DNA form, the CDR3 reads TGCGCCAGCAGCCAGACTAGCGGCCCCGGAGATACGCAGTATTTT.

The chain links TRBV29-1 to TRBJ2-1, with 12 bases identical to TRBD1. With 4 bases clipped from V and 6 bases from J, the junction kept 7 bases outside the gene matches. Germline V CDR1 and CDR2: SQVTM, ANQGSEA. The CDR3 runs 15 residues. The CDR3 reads CSVGVGTGGFNEQFF. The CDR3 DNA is TGCAGCGTTGGGGTAGGGACAGGGGGCTTCAATGAGCAGTTCTTC.

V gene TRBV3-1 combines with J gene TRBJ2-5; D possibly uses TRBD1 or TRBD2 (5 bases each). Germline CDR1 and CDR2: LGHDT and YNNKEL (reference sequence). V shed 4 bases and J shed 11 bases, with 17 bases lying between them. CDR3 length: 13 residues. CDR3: CASSPSGVGEQYF. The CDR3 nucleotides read TGTGCCAGCAGCCCTTCAGGAGTAGGGGAGCAGTACTTC.

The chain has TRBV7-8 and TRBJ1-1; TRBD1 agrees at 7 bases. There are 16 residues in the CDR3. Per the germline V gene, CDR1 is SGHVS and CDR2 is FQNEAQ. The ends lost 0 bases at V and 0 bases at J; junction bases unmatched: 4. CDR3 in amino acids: CASSLATGRLNTEAFF. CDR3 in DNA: TGTGCCAGCAGCTTAGCGACAGGGCGTTTGAACACTGAAGCTTTCTTT.

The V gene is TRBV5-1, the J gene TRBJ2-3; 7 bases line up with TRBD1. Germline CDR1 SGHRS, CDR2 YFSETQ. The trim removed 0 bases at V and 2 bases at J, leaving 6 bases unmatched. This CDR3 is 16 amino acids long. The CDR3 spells CASSLVTGRPTDTQYF. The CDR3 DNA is TGCGCCAGCAGCTTGGTGACAGGGCGGCCCACAGATACGCAGTATTTT.